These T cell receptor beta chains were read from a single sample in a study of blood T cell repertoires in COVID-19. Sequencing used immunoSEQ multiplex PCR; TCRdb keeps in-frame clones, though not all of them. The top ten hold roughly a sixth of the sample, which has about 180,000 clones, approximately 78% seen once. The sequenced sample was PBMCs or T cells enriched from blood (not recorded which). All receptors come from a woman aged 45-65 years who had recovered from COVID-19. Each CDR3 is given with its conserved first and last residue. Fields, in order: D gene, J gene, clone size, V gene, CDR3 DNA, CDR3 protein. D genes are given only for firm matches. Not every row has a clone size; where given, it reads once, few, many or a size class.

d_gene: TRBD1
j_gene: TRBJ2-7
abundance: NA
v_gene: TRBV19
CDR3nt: TGTGCCAGTAGTATAGGCCGGGACAGCTACGAGCAGTACTTC
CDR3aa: CASSIGRDSYEQYF

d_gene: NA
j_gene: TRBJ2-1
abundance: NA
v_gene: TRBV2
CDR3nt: TGTGCCAGCAGTGAAGGACTAGTATATGCTGAGCAGTTCTTC
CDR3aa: CASSEGLVYAEQFF

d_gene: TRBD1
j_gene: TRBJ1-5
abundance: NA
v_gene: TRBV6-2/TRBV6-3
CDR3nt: TGTGCCAGCAGTTACGGGACAGGGATAAAGTCCCAGCATTTT
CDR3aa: CASSYGTGIKSQHF

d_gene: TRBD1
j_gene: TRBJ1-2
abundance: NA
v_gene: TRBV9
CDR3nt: TGTGCCAGCGCGACAGGGAGGATGTTCTATGGCTACACCTTC
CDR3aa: CASATGRMFYGYTF

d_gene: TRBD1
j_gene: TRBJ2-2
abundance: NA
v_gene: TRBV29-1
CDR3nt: TGCAGCGTTGAACAGGGGGCACGCACCGGGGAGCTGTTTTTT
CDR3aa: CSVEQGARTGELFF

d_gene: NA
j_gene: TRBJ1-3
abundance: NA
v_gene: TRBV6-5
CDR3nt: TGTGCCAGCAGTTCACAGGCGGGGGGGGCTGGAAACACCATATATTTT
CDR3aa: CASSSQAGGAGNTIYF

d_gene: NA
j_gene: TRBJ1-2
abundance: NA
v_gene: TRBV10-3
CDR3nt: TGTGCCACGGTCGGACAGAATGGCTACACCTTC
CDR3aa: CATVGQNGYTF

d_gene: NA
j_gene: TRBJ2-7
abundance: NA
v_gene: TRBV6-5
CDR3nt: TGTGCCAGCAGTTACGCGGCGACCTACGAGCAGTACTTC
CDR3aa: CASSYAATYEQYF

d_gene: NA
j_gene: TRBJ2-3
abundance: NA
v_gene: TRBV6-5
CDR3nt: TGTGCCAGCAGCACAAAGGATACGCAGTATTTT
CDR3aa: CASSTKDTQYF

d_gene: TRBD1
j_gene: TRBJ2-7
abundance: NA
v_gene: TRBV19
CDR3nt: TGTGCCAGTAGTATCGGGACAGGCTACGAGCAGTACTTC
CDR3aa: CASSIGTGYEQYF

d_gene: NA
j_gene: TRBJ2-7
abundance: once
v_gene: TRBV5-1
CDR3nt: TGCGCCAGCAGCTTGGCCCCGGGAGCAGCCTACGAGCAGTACTTC
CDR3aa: CASSLAPGAAYEQYF

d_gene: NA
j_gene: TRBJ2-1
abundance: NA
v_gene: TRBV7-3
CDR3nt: TGTGCCAGCAGCCTGGCGGAGTACAATGAGCAGTTCTTC
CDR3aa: CASSLAEYNEQFF

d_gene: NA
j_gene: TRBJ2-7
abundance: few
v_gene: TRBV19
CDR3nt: TGTGCCAGTAGTATTCCAGGGATCTACGAGCAGTACTTC
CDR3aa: CASSIPGIYEQYF

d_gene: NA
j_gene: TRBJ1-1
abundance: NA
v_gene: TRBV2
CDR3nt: TGTGCCAGCAGCCTCAGGGAAAACACTGAAGCTTTCTTT
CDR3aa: CASSLRENTEAFF

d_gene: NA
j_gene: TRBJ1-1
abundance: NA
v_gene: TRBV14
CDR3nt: TGTGCCAGCAGCCCCGGTTTCGGCAGGCACATCTTT
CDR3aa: CASSPGFGRHIF

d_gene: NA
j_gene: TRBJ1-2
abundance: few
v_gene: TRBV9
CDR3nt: TGTGCCAGCAGCGTAGAGACTCTCGATGGTGGCTACACCTTC
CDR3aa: CASSVETLDGGYTF

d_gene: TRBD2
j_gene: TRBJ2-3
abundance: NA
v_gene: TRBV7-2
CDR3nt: TGTGCCAGCAGCTTAGTAAGGCTAGCGGGAGTGGTTGGTACGCAGTATTTT
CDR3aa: CASSLVRLAGVVGTQYF

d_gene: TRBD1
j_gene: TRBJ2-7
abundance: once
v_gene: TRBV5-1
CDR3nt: TGCGCCAGCAGCTCGGGGACAGGGGACTACGAGCAGTACTTC
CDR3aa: CASSSGTGDYEQYF

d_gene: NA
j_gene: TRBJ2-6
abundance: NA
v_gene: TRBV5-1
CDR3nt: TGCGCCAGCAGCCAGGAGGCCAGTACGGCCGGGGCCAACGTCCTGACTTTC
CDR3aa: CASSQEASTAGANVLTF

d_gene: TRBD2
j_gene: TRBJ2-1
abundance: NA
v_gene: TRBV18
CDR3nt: TGTGCCAGCTCCCAGGGACTAGCGGGAGTCGATGAGCAGTTCTTC
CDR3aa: CASSQGLAGVDEQFF

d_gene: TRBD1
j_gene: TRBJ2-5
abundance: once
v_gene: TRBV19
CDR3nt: TGTGCCAGTAGTATTGAAAGGAAGCAGGGACAGCCCTCTCGGCAAAAGTACCAAGAGACCCAGTACTTC
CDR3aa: CASSIERKQGQPSRQKYQETQYF

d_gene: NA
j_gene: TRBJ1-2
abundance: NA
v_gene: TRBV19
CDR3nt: TGTGCCAGTAGTATGGAAGGGAGAGGCTACACCTTC
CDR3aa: CASSMEGRGYTF

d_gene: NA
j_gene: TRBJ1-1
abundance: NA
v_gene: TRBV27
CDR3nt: TGTGCCAGCAGTTTAATGACAGGTCTCACTGAAGCTTTCTTT
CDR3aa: CASSLMTGLTEAFF

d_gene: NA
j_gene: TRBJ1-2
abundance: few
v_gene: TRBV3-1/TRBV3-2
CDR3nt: TGTGCCAGCAGCCAAGGTAAAGGGGAATCCTATGGCTACACCTTC
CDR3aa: CASSQGKGESYGYTF

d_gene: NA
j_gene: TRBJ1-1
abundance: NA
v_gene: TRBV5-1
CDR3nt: TGCGCCAGCAGCTTCCAACAGAACACTGAAGCTTTCTTT
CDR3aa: CASSFQQNTEAFF

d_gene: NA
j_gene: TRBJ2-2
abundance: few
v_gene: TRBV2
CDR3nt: TGTGCCAGCAGTGTTGCTAGCCCCCCTACCGGGGAGCTGTTTTTT
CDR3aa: CASSVASPPTGELFF

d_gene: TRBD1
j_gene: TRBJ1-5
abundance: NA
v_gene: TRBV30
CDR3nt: TGTGCCTGGATGAGTACGGGACAGGGGAGTCAGCCCCAGCATTTT
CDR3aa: CAWMSTGQGSQPQHF

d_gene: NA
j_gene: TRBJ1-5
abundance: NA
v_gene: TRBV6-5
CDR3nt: TGTGCCAGCTGCGCGTTTAGCAATCAGCCCCAGCATTTT
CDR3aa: CASCAFSNQPQHF

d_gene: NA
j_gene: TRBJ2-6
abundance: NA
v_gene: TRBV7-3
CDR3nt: TGTGCCAGCAGCCTTCAGGCTGCTGGGGCCAACGTCCTGACTTTC
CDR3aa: CASSLQAAGANVLTF

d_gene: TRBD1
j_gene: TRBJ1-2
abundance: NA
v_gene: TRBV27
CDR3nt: TGTGCCAGCAGTCCCCCCGACAGGGGTCGGGGGTATGGCTACACCTTC
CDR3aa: CASSPPDRGRGYGYTF

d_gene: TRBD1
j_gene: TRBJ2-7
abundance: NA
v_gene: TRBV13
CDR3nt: TGTGCCAGCAGCTATTACTCCGGGACAGACTCCTACGAGCAGTACTTC
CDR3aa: CASSYYSGTDSYEQYF

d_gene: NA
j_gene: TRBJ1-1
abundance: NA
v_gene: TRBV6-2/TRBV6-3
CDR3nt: TGTGCCAGCAGTCCCCTCGACCCAGGCACTGAAGCTTTCTTT
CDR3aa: CASSPLDPGTEAFF

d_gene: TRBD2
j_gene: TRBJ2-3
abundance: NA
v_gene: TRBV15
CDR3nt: TGTGCCACCAGCAAACGACTAGCGGGAGGGCCAGATACGCAGTATTTT
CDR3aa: CATSKRLAGGPDTQYF

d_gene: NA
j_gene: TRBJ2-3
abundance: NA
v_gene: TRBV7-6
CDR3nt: TGTGCCAGCAGCTTAGTCGGAGGCACAGATACGCAGTATTTT
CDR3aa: CASSLVGGTDTQYF

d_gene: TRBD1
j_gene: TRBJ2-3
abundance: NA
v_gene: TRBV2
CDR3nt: TGTGCCAGCAGTGAAGGGACAGGGCCAGATACGCAGTATTTT
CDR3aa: CASSEGTGPDTQYF

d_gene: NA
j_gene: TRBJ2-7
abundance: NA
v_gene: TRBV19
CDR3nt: TGTGCCAGTAGTACCCGTCGCGGGCGGTACGAGCAGTACTTC
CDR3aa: CASSTRRGRYEQYF

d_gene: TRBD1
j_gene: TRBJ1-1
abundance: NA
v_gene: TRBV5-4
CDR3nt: TGTGCCAGCAGGCGGGACAGGGACTTGATGGGCACTGAAGCTTTCTTT
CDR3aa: CASRRDRDLMGTEAFF